This paragraph reports one T cell receptor beta chain. These data belong to a study of blood T cell repertoires in COVID-19. Overall study: Specimens from acute and convalescent COVID-19 originated in the United States, Italy and Spain. Sample material is recorded as cDNA or gDNA derived from T cells, B-cell-depleted T cells, or PBMCs.

This CDR3 is 15 amino acids long. Germline CDR1 reads GTSNPN; CDR2 reads SVGIG (reference sequence). V lost 4 bases to trimming and J lost 0 bases; unmatched junction nucleotides: 2. Each recovered donor of Cohort 3 presented with two negative PCRs, clearance, or symptom resolution. Data came from immunoSEQ multiplex PCR; TCRdb stores just in-frame clones and leaves some out. The data show about 320,000 clones, under 95% seen once. This chain connects TRBV30 to TRBJ1-6, with 8 bases identical to TRBD1. The TCR comes from a man aged 55 to 70 who had recovered from COVID-19. The sequencing input was PBMCs or T cells enriched from blood (not recorded which). The CDR3 DNA sequence: TGTGCCTGGAAACAGGGGGGCTCCTATAATTCACCCCTCCACTTT. Protein product: CAWKQGGSYNSPLHF.